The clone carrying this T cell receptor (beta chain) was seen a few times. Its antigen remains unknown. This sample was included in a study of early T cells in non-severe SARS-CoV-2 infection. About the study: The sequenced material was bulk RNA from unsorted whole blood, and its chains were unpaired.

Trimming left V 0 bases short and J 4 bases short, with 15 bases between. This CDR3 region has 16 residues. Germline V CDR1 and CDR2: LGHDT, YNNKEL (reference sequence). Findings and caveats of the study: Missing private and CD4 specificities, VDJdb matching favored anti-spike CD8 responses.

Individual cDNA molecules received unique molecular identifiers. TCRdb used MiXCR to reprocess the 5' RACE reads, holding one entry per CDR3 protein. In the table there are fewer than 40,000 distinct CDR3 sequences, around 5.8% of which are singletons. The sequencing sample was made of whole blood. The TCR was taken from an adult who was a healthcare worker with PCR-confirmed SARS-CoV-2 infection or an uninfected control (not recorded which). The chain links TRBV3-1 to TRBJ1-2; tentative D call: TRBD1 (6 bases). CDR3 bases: TGTGCCAGCAGCCAAGACTTGACAGGCCGTGTCTATGGCTACACCTTC. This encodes CASSQDLTGRVYGYTF.